The clone carrying this T cell receptor (beta chain) was counted ten times or more. Building of the TCR beta libraries involved iRepertoire HTBI primers and Arm-PCR of CDR3 regions. Via MiXCR, TCRdb re-called the multiplex PCR reads, giving one row per CDR3 protein. The sample yields 400,000 to 500,000 distinct CDR3 sequences, about a sixth seen once. This CDR3 is built from 14 residues. The germline V and J ends were trimmed by 0 bases and 3 bases, with 8 bases remaining between them. Germline assignment: CDR1 MNHNS and CDR2 SASEGT. The data were taken from a study of regulatory T cells in long-lasting Graves disease. Stated time point: newly diagnosed GD, antithyroid drugs for less than 3 months. Following extraction of RNA from PBMCs, that RNA was used to make the TCR library. These data were also reused for a study on T cells in Graves' hyperthyroidism and ophthalmopathy.

The chain uses TRBV6-1 and TRBJ1-1; perhaps TRBD1 as D (5 bases). The receptor's source is a woman younger than 45 with Graves disease. Sequences were derived from peripheral blood mononuclear cells (PBMCs), sampled at new diagnosis, from a patient treated with antithyroid drugs. The CDR3 DNA reads as TGTGCCAGCAGTGAAGCCGGGGCGTACACTGAAGCTTTCTTT. Protein sequence: CASSEAGAYTEAFF.